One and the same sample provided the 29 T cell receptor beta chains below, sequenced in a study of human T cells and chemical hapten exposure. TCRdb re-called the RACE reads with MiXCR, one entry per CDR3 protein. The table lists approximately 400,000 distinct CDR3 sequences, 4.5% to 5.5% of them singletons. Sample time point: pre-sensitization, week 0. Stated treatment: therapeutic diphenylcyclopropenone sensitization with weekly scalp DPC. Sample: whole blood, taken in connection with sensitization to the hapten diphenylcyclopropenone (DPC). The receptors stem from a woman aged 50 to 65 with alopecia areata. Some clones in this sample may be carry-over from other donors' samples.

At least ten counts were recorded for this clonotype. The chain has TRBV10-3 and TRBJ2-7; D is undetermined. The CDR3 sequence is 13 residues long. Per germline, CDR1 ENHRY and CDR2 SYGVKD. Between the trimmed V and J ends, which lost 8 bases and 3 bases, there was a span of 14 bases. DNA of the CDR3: TGTGCCATCCAAGACCTAGGGCGCTACGAGCAGTACTTC. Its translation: CAIQDLGRYEQYF.

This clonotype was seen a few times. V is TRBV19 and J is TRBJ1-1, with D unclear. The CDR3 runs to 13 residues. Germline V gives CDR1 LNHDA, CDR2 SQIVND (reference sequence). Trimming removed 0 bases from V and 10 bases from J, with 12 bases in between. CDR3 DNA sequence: TGTGCCAGTAGTATAGATGGATGGACGGGAGCTTTCTTT. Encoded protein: CASSIDGWTGAFF.

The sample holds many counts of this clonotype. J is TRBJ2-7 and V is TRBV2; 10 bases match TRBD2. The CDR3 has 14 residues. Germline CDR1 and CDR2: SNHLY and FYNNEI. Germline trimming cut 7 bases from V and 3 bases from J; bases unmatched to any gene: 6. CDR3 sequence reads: CASTQREGLYEQYF. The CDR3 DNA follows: TGTGCCAGCACCCAGCGGGAGGGCCTCTACGAGCAGTACTTC. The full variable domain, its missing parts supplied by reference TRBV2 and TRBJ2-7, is EPEVTQTPSHQVTQMGQEVILRCVPISNHLYFYWYRQILGQKVEFLVSFYNNEISEKSEIFDDQFSVERPDGSNFTLKIRSTKLEDSAMYFCASTQREGLYEQYFGPGTRLTVT.

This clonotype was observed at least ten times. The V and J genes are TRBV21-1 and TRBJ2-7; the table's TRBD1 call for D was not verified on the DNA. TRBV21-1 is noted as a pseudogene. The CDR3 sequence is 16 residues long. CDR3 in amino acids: CASSNGDRGSSYEQYF. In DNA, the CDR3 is TGTGCCAGCAGCAATGGGGACAGGGGTAGCTCCTACGAGCAGTACTTC.

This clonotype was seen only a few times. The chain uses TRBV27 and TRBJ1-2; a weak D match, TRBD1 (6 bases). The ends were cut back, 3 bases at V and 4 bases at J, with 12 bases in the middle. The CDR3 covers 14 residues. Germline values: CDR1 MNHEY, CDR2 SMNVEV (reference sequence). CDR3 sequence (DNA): TGTGCCAGCAGTTTGGCAGGGGCTAGCTATGGCTACACCTTC. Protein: CASSLAGASYGYTF.

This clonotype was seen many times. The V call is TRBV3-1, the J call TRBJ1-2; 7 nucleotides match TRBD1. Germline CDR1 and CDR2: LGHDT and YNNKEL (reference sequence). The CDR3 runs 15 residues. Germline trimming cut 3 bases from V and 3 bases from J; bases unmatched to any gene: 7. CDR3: CASSHDRELHYGYTF. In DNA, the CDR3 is TGTGCCAGCAGCCACGACAGGGAGTTGCACTATGGCTACACCTTC.

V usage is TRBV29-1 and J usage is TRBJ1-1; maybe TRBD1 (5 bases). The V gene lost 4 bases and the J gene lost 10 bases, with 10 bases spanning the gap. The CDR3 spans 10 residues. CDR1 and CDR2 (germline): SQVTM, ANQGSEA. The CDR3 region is CSVVGAGAFF. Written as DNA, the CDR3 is TGCAGCGTTGTAGGGGCGGGAGCTTTCTTT.

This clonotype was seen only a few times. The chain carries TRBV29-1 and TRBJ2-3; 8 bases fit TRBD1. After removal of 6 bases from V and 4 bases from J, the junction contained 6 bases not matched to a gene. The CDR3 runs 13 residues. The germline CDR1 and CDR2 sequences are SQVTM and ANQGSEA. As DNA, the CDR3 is TGCAGCGTGGGGCAGGGGGCCCCAGATACGCAGTATTTT. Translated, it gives CSVGQGAPDTQYF.

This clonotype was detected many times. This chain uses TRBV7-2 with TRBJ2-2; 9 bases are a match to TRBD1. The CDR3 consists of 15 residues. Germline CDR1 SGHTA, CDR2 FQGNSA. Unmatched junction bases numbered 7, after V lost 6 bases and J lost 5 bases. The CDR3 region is CASRPGTGRTGELFF. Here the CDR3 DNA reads TGTGCCAGCAGACCCGGGACAGGGAGGACCGGGGAGCTGTTTTTT.

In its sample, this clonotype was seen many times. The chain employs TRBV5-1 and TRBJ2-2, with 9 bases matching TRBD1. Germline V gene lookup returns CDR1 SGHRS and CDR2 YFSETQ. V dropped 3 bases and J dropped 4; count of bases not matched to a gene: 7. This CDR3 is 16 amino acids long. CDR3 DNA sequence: TGCGCCAGCAGCTCCGGGACAGGGATGGGCACCGGGGAGCTGTTTTTT. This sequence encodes CASSSGTGMGTGELFF.

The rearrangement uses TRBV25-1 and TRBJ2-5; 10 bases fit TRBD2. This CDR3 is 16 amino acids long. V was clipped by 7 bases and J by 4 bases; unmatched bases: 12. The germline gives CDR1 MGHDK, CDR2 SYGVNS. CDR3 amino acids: CASMGQREGLGETQYF. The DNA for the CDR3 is TGTGCCAGCATGGGGCAGCGGGAGGGCCTCGGAGAGACCCAGTACTTC.

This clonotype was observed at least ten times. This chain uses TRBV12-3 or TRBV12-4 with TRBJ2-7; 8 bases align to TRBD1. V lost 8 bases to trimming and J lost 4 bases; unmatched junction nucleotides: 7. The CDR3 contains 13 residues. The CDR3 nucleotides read TGTGCCAGCGTCGGCAGGGGGCTGTACGAGCAGTACTTC. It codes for CASVGRGLYEQYF.

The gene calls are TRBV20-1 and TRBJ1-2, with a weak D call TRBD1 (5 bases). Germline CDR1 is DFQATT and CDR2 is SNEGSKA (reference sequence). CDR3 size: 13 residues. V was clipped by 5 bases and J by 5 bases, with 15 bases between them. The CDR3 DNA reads TGCAGTGCTCCAATGGGGCTTCAATATGGCTACACCTTC. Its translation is CSAPMGLQYGYTF.

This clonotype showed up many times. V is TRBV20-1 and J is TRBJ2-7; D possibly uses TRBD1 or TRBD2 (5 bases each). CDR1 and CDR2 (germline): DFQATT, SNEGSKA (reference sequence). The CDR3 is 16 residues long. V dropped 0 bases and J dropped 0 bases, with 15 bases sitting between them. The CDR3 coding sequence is TGCAGTGCTAGAGATGGAGGCCGGGGCCTCTCCTACGAGCAGTACTTC. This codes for CSARDGGRGLSYEQYF.

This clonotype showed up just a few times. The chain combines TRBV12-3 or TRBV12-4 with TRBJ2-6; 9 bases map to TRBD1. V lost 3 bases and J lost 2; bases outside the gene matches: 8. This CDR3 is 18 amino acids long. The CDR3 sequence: CASSLEDRGYPGANVLTF. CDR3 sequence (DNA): TGTGCCAGCAGTTTGGAGGACAGGGGCTACCCTGGGGCCAACGTCCTGACTTTC.

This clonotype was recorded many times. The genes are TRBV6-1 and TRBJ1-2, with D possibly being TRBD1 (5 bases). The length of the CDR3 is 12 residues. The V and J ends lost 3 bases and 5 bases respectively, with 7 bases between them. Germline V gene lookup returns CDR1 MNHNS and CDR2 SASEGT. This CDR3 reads CASSETEYGYTF. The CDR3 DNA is TGTGCCAGCAGTGAGACAGAATATGGCTACACCTTC.

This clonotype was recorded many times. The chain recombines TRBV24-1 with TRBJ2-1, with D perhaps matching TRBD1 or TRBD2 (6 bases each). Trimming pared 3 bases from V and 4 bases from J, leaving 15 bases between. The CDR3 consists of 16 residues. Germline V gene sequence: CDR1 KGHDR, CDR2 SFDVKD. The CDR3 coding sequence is TGTGCCACCAGTGATGGAGGGACAAGCGATTACAATGAGCAGTTCTTC. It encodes CATSDGGTSDYNEQFF.

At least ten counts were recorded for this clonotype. The CDR3 spells CASSGSYSNQPQHF. The CDR3 coding sequence is TGTGCCAGCTCAGGGTCGTATAGCAATCAGCCCCAGCATTTT. The chain uses TRBV18 and TRBJ1-5; D call uncertain. This CDR3 is 14 amino acids long. V was shortened by 5 bases and J by 0 bases, with 8 bases between the two germline ends. CDR1 and CDR2 (germline): KGHSH, LQKENI.

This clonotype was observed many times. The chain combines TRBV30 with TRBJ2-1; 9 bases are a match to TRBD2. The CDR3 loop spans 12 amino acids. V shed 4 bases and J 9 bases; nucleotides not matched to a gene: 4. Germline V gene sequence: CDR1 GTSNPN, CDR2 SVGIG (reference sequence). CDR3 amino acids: CAWTAGGGEQFF. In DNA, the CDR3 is TGTGCCTGGACGGCGGGAGGGGGTGAGCAGTTCTTC.

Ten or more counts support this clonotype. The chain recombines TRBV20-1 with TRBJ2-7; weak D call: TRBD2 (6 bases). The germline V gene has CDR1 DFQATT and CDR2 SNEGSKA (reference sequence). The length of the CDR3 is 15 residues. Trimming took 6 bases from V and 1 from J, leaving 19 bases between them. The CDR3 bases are TGCAGTGCCCCGAAACCCCTTCGGGGGTCCTACGAGCAGTACTTC. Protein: CSAPKPLRGSYEQYF.

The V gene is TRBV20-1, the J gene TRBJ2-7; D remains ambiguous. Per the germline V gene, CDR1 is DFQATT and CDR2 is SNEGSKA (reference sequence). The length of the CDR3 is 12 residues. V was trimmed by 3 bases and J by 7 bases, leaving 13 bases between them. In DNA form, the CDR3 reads TGCAGTGCTAGGGGCCAATTGGGGGAGCAGTACTTC. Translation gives CSARGQLGEQYF.

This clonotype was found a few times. This CDR3 reads CASSQVRGQWDLYGYTF. In DNA, the CDR3 is TGCGCCAGCAGCCAAGTGAGAGGACAGTGGGACCTCTATGGCTACACCTTC. J is TRBJ1-2 and V is TRBV4-1, with D possibly being TRBD1 (6 bases). With 1 base removed from V and 4 bases from J, the gap between germline ends came to 19 bases. Germline V CDR1 and CDR2: MGHRA, YSYEKL. The CDR3 runs to 17 residues.

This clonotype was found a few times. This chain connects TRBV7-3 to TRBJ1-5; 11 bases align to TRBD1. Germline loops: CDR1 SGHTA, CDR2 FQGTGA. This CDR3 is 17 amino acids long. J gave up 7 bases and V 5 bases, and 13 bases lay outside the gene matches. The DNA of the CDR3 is TGTGCCAGCAGCCCGGACAGGGGGCCCAAATCCGTGCAGCCCCAGCATTTT. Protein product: CASSPDRGPKSVQPQHF.

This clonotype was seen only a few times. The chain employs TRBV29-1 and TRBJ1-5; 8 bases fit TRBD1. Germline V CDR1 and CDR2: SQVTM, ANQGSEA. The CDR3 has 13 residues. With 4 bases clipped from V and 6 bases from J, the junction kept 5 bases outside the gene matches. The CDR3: CSVAGGVGQPQHF. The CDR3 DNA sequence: TGCAGCGTTGCAGGGGGCGTCGGTCAGCCCCAGCATTTT. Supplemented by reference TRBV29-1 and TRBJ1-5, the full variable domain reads SAVISQKPSRDICQRGTSLTIQCQVDSQVTMMFWYRQQPGQSLTLIATANQGSEATYESGFVIDKFPISRPNLTFSTLTVSNMSPEDSSIYLCSVAGGVGQPQHFGDGTRLSIL.

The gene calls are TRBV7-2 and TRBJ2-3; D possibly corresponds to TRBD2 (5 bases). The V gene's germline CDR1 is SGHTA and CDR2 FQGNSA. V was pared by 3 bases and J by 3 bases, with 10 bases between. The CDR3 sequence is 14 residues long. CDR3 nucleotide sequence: TGTGCCAGCAGCTTCCAGCGGAGGACAGATACGCAGTATTTT. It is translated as CASSFQRRTDTQYF.

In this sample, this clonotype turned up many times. This chain's CDR3 is CSVPTGSQETQYF. CDR3 in DNA: TGCAGCGTCCCGACAGGCTCCCAAGAGACCCAGTACTTC. The chain has TRBV29-1 and TRBJ2-5; D might be TRBD1 (6 bases). There are 13 residues in the CDR3. The V and J ends lost 6 bases and 1 base respectively, with 12 bases between them. Looked up from germline, CDR1 is SQVTM and CDR2 is ANQGSEA.

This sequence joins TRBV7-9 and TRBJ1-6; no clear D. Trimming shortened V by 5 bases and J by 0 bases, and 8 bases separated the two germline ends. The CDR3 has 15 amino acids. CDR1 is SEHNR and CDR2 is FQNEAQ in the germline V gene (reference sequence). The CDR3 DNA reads TGTGCCAGCAGCGCACAGAGCTCCTATAATTCACCCCTCCACTTT. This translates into CASSAQSSYNSPLHF.

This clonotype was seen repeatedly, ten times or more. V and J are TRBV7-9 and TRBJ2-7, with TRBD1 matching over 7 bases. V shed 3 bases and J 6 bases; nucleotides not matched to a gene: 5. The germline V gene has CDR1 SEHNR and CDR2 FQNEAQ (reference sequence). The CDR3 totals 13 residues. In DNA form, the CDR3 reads TGTGCCAGCAGCTTCAACTCAGGGGGCGAGCAGTACTTC. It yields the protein CASSFNSGGEQYF.

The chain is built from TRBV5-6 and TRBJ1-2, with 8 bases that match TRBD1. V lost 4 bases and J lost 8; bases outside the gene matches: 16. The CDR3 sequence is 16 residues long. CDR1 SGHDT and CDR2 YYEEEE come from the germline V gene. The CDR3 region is CASSPGQGWIGEGYTF. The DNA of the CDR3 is TGTGCCAGCAGCCCCGGACAGGGATGGATCGGGGAAGGCTACACCTTC.